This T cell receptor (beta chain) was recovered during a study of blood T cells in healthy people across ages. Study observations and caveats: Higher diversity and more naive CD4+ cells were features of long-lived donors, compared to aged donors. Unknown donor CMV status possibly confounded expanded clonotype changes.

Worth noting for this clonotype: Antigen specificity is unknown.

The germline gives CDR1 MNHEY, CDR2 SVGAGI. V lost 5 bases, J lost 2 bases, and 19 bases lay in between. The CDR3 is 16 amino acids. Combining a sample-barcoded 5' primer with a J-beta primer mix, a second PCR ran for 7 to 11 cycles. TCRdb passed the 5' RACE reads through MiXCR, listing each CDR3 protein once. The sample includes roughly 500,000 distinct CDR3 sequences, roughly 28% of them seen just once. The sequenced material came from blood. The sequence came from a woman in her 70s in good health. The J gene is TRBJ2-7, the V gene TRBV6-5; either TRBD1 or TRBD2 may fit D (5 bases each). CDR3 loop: CASSTSSGTPTYEQYF. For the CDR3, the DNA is TGTGCCAGCAGTACATCATCCGGGACCCCGACCTACGAGCAGTACTTC.